This passage covers 3 T cell receptor beta chains from one sample sequenced in a study of blood T cell repertoires in COVID-19. Assay used: immunoSEQ multiplex PCR; TCRdb lists only in-frame clones, some missing. The data contain about 140,000 clones, 60% to 85% of them seen just once; the ten biggest clones take up roughly 15%. Sequenced sample: peripheral blood. These receptors were obtained from a man between 45 and 60 years old with acute or convalescent COVID-19.

This clone was observed once. The CDR3 DNA reads TGTGCCAGCAGCGCTACCGGGACAGATACGCAGTATTTT. Amino acid sequence: CASSATGTDTQYF. The J gene is TRBJ2-3, the V gene TRBV5-6; D remains unclear. Trimming removed 4 bases from V and 3 bases from J, with 9 bases in between. The CDR3 is made up of 13 amino acids. Germline V gene sequence: CDR1 SGHDT, CDR2 YYEEEE.

The V gene is TRBV12-3 or TRBV12-4, the J gene TRBJ2-2; 7 positions match TRBD2. V was clipped by 6 bases and J by 5 bases; unmatched bases: 3. The CDR3 totals 13 residues. CDR3 DNA: TGTGCCAGCAGGGACGGGGGGACCGGGGAGCTGTTTTTT. This translates into CASRDGGTGELFF.

V is TRBV10-3 and J is TRBJ2-1; a possible D gene is TRBD1 (5 bases). V lost 0 bases and J 9 bases, leaving 15 bases between the germline ends. CDR1 is ENHRY and CDR2 is SYGVKD in the germline V gene. This CDR3 comprises 15 residues. The CDR3 nucleotides are TGTGCCATCAGTGAGTCGCAGGGTAGATGGGGTGAGCAGTTCTTC. This sequence encodes CAISESQGRWGEQFF.